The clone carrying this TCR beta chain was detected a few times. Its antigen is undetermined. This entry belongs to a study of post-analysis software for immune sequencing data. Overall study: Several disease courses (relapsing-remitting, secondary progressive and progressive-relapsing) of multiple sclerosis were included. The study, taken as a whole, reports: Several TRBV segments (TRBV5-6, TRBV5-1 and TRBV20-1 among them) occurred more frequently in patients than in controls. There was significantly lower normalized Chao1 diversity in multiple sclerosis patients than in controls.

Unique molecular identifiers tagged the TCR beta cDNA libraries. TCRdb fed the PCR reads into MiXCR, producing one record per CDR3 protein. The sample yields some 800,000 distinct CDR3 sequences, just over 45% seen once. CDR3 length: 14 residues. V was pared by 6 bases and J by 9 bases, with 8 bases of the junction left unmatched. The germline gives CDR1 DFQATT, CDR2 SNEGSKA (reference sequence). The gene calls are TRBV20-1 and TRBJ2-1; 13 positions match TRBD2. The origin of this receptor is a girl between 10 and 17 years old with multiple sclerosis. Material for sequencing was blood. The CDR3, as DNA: TGCAGTGCCACGGGACTAGCGGGACAAAGTGAGCAGTTCTTC. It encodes CSATGLAGQSEQFF.